Presented here are 8 T cell receptor beta chains from one specimen sequenced in a study of sequential checkpoint blockade in melanoma. Treatment meaning: randomized to nivolumab then ipilimumab (arm A) or the reverse (arm B). Using immunoSEQ multiplex PCR, the repertoire was profiled, and TCRdb retains in-frame clones only, with some absent. The sample yields fewer than 5,500 clones, around 17% seen once. The specimen comprised tumor tissue (inferred from file names), sampled from a patient given nivolumab and ipilimumab in sequence. These receptor sequences come from a human donor with melanoma.

The CDR3 DNA reads TGTGCCAGTAGTATTTTTGGGGACTGGGTGGATCAGCCCCAGCATTTT. It codes for CASSIFGDWVDQPQHF. The V call is TRBV19, the J call TRBJ1-5, with D possibly being TRBD1 (5 bases). Trimming shortened V by 3 bases and J by 5 bases, and 17 bases separated the two germline ends. The CDR3 covers 16 residues. The germline gives CDR1 LNHDA, CDR2 SQIVND (reference sequence).

This clone has a handful of counts. V and J are TRBV28 and TRBJ1-6; TRBD1 matches at 7 bases. CDR1 is MDHEN and CDR2 is SYDVKM in the germline V gene. Trimming at V came to 8 bases and at J to 7 bases, leaving 11 bases not matched to a gene. The CDR3 consists of 15 residues. The DNA for the CDR3 is TGTGCCAGCGGGGAACATACAGGGGACAATTCACCCCTCCACTTT. Its protein product is CASGEHTGDNSPLHF.

The rearrangement links TRBV18 to TRBJ2-1; weak D call: TRBD2 (5 bases). The CDR3 has 13 residues. Germline V gene sequence: CDR1 KGHSH, CDR2 LQKENI. The V end lost 3 bases, the J end lost 9 bases, and 12 bases lay between the germline ends. Here the CDR3 DNA reads TGTGCCAGCTCACCCTATGCCGGAGGTGAGCAGTTCTTC. It encodes CASSPYAGGEQFF.

Only a few counts were recorded for this clone. This chain connects TRBV30 to TRBJ2-4; D is uncertain. Germline V lookup: CDR1 GTSNPN, CDR2 SVGIG (reference sequence). With 4 bases removed from V and 1 base from J, the gap between germline ends came to 14 bases. The CDR3 is 15 amino acids. The CDR3 DNA sequence: TGTGCCTGGACTCGGGCACACGAGGCCAAAAACATTCAGTACTTC. It codes for CAWTRAHEAKNIQYF.

This clone rates as medium-sized (0.01 to 0.1%). The chain couples TRBV11-3 to TRBJ2-7, with 7 bases that match TRBD1. J gave up 2 bases and V 5 bases, and 9 bases lay outside the gene matches. This CDR3 region has 15 residues. CDR1 and CDR2 from the germline V gene are SGHNT and YENEEA. DNA of the CDR3: TGTGCCAGCAGCACAACAGGGGTTTCCCCCTACGAGCAGTACTTC. Its translation: CASSTTGVSPYEQYF.

This clone was picked up many times. V and J are TRBV11-3 and TRBJ1-2, with 8 positions matching TRBD1. The germline CDR1 and CDR2 sequences are SGHNT and YENEEA. With V trimmed by 6 bases and J by 7 bases, 13 bases remained unmatched. There are 15 residues in the CDR3. The CDR3 spells CASSQPSGQGGGYTF. Here the CDR3 DNA reads TGTGCCAGCAGTCAACCCTCCGGACAGGGTGGTGGCTACACCTTC.

This clone counts as medium-sized. The chain employs TRBV6-8 and TRBJ2-7; possible D gene TRBD1, 6 bases. Trimming pared 2 bases from V and 3 bases from J, leaving 11 bases between. The CDR3 is 14 amino acids. Germline lookup yields CDR1 MNHGY and CDR2 SAAAGT. The CDR3 sequence: CASSYQGSYYEQYF. CDR3 coding DNA: TGTGCCAGCAGTTACCAGGGGTCCTACTACGAGCAGTACTTC.

At least ten counts were recorded for this clone. This chain uses TRBV11-3 with TRBJ2-5; TRBD2 aligns across 13 bases. The CDR3 extends over 16 amino acids. CDR1 is SGHNT, CDR2 YENEEA, per germline. J was trimmed by 3 bases and V by 5 bases; bases with no gene match: 6. CDR3 loop: CASSPWTSGGEETQYF. The DNA of the CDR3 is TGTGCCAGCAGCCCCTGGACTAGCGGGGGAGAAGAGACCCAGTACTTC.